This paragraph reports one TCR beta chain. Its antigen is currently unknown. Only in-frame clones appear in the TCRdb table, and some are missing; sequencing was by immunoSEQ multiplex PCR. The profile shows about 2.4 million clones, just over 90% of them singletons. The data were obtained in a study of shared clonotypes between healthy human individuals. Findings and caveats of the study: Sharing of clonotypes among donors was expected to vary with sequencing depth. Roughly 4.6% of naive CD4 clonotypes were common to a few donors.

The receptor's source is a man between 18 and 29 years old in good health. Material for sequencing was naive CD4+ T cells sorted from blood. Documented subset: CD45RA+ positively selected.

The chain's CDR3 is CASSYITVQETQYF. The CDR3, as DNA: TGTGCCAGCAGTTATATCACGGTCCAAGAGACCCAGTACTTC. The V call is TRBV6-6, the J call TRBJ2-5; D is undetermined. The CDR3 length is 14 residues. Germline V gene data show CDR1 as MNHNY and CDR2 as SVGAGI (reference sequence). Trimming took off 3 bases at V and 1 base at J, with 9 bases between the two ends.